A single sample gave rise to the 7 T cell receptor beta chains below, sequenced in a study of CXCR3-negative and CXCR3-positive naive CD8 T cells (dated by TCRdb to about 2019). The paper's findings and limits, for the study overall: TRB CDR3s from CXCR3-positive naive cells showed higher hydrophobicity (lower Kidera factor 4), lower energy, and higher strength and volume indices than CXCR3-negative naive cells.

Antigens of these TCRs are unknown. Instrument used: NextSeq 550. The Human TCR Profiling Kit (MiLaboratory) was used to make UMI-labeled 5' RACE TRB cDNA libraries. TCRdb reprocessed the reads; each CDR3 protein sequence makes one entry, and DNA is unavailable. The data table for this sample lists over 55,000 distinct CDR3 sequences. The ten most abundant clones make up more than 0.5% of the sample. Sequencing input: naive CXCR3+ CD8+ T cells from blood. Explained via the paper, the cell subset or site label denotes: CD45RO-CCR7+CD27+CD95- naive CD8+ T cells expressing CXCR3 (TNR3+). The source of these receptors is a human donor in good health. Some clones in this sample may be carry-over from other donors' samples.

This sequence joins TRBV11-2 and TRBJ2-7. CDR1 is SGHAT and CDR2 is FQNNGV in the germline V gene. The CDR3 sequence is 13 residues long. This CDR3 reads CASSLVRAHEQYF.

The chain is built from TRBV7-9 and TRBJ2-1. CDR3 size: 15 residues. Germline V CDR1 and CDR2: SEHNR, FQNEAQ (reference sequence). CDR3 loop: CASSLAILANNEPFF.

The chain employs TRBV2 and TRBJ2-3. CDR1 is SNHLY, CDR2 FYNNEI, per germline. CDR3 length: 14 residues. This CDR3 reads CASTTMGYTDTRYF.

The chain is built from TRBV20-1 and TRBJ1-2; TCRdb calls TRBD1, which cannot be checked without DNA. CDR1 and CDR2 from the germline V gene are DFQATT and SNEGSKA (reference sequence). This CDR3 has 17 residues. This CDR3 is CSAQRTGDRTQKDGYTF.

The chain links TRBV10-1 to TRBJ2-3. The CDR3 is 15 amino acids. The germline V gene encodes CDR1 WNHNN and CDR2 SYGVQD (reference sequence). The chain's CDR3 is CASSESSPSTDTQYF.

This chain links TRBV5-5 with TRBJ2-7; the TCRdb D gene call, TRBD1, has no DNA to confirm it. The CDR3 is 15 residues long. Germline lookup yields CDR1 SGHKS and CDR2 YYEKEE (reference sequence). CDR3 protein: CASSWDPNAPYEQYF.

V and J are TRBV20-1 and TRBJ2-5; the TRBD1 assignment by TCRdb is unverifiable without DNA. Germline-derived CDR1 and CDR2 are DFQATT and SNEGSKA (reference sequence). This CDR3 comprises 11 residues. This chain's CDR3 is CSGGGQETQYF.